This T cell receptor (beta chain) was observed in a study of early T cells in non-severe SARS-CoV-2 infection. At the level of the study: It was bulk RNA from unsorted whole blood that was sequenced, and the chains were unpaired.

Unique molecular identifier tags were affixed to discrete cDNA molecules. TCRdb called the 5' RACE reads again in MiXCR, with one record for every CDR3 protein. Among roughly 69,000 distinct CDR3 sequences, more than 8% were seen once, and the ten largest hold 15% to 17%. Findings and limits, study-wide: Sequences matched to VDJdb favored anti-spike CD8 responses, while private and CD4 specificities were missed.

The CDR3 is 16 residues long. The V and J ends lost 0 bases and 2 bases, in that order; junction bases with no gene match: 4. Germline V lookup: CDR1 SGDLS, CDR2 YYNGEE. Turning to this clonotype: Its specificity is not known.

The source of this sequence is an adult who was a healthcare worker with PCR-confirmed SARS-CoV-2 infection or an uninfected control (not recorded which). The chain employs TRBV9 and TRBJ2-3; 9 bases are a match to TRBD2. The sequencing used whole blood, collected at baseline. For the CDR3, the DNA is TGTGCCAGCAGCGTAGGCGCTAGCGGGGCCACAGATACGCAGTATTTT. Its protein is CASSVGASGATDTQYF.